This T cell receptor beta chain comes out of a study of cytomegalovirus exposure and HLA in healthy donors. Germline loops: CDR1 SGHTA, CDR2 FQGNSA. Trimming removed 5 bases from V and 2 bases from J; junction bases left unmatched: 5. The CDR3 totals 15 residues. This table comes from immunoSEQ multiplex PCR, and its TCRdb copy is limited to in-frame clones, with some not included. Among 250,000 to 400,000 clones listed, 87% were seen once. Study-level results: Rare TCR sequences predominated, though certain public TCRs were found in many donors.

A remark on this clone: What it recognizes is unknown.

This chain connects TRBV7-2 to TRBJ2-2, with 7 bases lining up with TRBD2. This clonotype was sampled from a woman aged 25 to 39 in good health and CMV-seropositive. Source material: PBMCs. The CDR3 protein is CASSLGLGNTGELFF. CDR3 bases: TGTGCCAGCAGCCTCGGACTAGGTAACACCGGGGAGCTGTTTTTT.